This passage covers 24 T cell receptor beta chains from one sample sequenced in a study of graft-versus-host responses after intestinal transplantation (dated by TCRdb to 2020 to 2023). The method behind the library was the immunoSEQ multiplex PCR assay. TCRdb retrieved this table from immuneACCESS and kept in-frame rearrangements only. Not all clones are present; in checked studies, unresolved V genes account for under half, and no reason is known for the remainder. Across this sample there are some 95,000 clones, with 90% to 95% seen only once. Jointly, the top ten make up 0.5% of the sample. The time point label here, explained by the study, means: cells obtained before transplantation from donor or recipient. No antigen has been assigned to these receptors. The sample consisted of unstimulated CD8+ T cells sorted from spleen or lymph node cells, taken before intestinal transplant. The receptors derive from a human donor who received an intestinal transplant.

V is TRBV6-5 and J is TRBJ2-7; TRBD2 might be the D (5 bases). Germline assignment: CDR1 MNHEY and CDR2 SVGAGI. V shed 8 bases and J shed 3 bases, with 11 bases lying between them. The CDR3 length is 12 residues. CDR3 DNA sequence: TGTGCCAGCGGCCCTGGACTCTACGAGCAGTACTTC. Amino acid sequence: CASGPGLYEQYF.

This rearrangement joins TRBV19 to TRBJ2-1; D is possibly TRBD1 (6 bases). Germline values: CDR1 LNHDA, CDR2 SQIVND (reference sequence). The CDR3 is made up of 15 amino acids. Trimming cost V 1 base and J 3 bases, with 10 bases left between them. The CDR3 nucleotides are TGTGCCAGTAGTATAGCGGCAGGGGTCTACAATGAGCAGTTCTTC. Protein sequence: CASSIAAGVYNEQFF.

This clone has a handful of counts. The chain is built from TRBV5-4 and TRBJ1-6; TRBD1 agrees at 7 bases. This CDR3 has 16 amino acids. V lost 4 bases to trimming and J lost 6 bases; unmatched junction nucleotides: 10. In germline, CDR1 is SGHNT, CDR2 YYREEE (reference sequence). The CDR3 DNA follows: TGTGCCAGCAGCCAACTAAAGACAGGGAGTAATTCACCCCTCCACTTT. Translated, it gives CASSQLKTGSNSPLHF.

The J gene is TRBJ2-1, the V gene TRBV5-1, with 7 bases aligning to TRBD2. The CDR3 runs 16 residues. Trimming at V came to 4 bases and at J to 7 bases, leaving 14 bases not matched to a gene. In germline, CDR1 is SGHRS, CDR2 YFSETQ. The CDR3 loop reads CASSALAGLVKNEQFF. For the CDR3, the DNA is TGCGCCAGCAGCGCCTTGGCCGGACTAGTCAAGAATGAGCAGTTCTTC.

This sequence joins TRBV4-1 and TRBJ2-1; D perhaps matches TRBD1 (5 bases). This CDR3 is built from 20 residues. Germline CDR1 and CDR2: MGHRA and YSYEKL. V lost 3 bases to trimming and J lost 2 bases, with 26 bases between them. This CDR3 is CASSHPRNVDTKGPYNEQFF. The CDR3 nucleotides are TGCGCCAGCAGCCATCCCCGGAATGTGGACACCAAGGGGCCCTACAATGAGCAGTTCTTC.

In this sample, this clone turned up once. This rearrangement joins TRBV6-1 to TRBJ2-1; 8 bases map to TRBD2. The CDR3 is 16 amino acids. Germline V gene data show CDR1 as MNHNS and CDR2 as SASEGT. Germline trimming cut 2 bases from V and 4 bases from J; bases unmatched to any gene: 7. CDR3 sequence: CASSERLAGPYNEQFF. DNA for the CDR3: TGTGCCAGCAGTGAACGGCTAGCGGGTCCTTACAATGAGCAGTTCTTC.

The chain recombines TRBV5-1 with TRBJ2-7; D remains unclear. CDR1 is SGHRS and CDR2 is YFSETQ in the germline V gene. The V and J ends lost 0 bases and 5 bases respectively, with 24 bases between them. CDR3 length: 18 amino acids. The CDR3 region has the DNA TGCGCCAGCAGCTTGGCCGAGGTATTAGACGTAGCTATCCACGAGCAGTACTTC. Translated: CASSLAEVLDVAIHEQYF.

This chain uses TRBV30 with TRBJ2-5; 7 bases match TRBD2. V lost 0 bases, J lost 4 bases, and 2 bases stayed unmatched. Germline V gene sequence: CDR1 GTSNPN, CDR2 SVGIG (reference sequence). The CDR3 is 13 residues long. The DNA for the CDR3 is TGTGCCTGGAGTGTATCGGGGGGAGAGACCCAGTACTTC. This codes for CAWSVSGGETQYF.

The chain has TRBV4-1 and TRBJ2-7, with TRBD2 as a possible D gene (5 bases). In germline, CDR1 is MGHRA, CDR2 YSYEKL. Trimming removed 0 bases from V and 0 bases from J, with 12 bases in between. The CDR3 runs 16 residues. CDR3 nucleotides: TGCGCCAGCAGCCAAGATAGTTCGGGGAACTCCTACGAGCAGTACTTC. Amino acids: CASSQDSSGNSYEQYF.

The rearrangement links TRBV30 to TRBJ1-4; TRBD1 matches 8 bases. The V gene end was trimmed by 7 bases and the J gene end by 0 bases; junction bases not matched to a gene: 4. CDR1 GTSNPN and CDR2 SVGIG come from the germline V gene (reference sequence). This CDR3 comprises 14 residues. The CDR3, as DNA: TGTGCCTACCGGGACAGGACAACTAATGAAAAACTGTTTTTT. It yields the protein CAYRDRTTNEKLFF.

This rearrangement joins TRBV10-3 to TRBJ2-7; D is ambiguous. From germline, CDR1 is ENHRY and CDR2 SYGVKD. This CDR3 contains 14 residues. V dropped 3 bases and J dropped 5 bases, with 14 bases sitting between them. CDR3 nucleotide sequence: TGTGCCATCAGTGACCGGGTCCAGAGCGACGAGCAGTACTTC. This codes for CAISDRVQSDEQYF.

V gene TRBV29-1 combines with J gene TRBJ2-7; TRBD1 is a possible D gene (5 bases). The germline gives CDR1 SQVTM, CDR2 ANQGSEA. This CDR3 has 12 amino acids. V was pared by 1 base and J by 5 bases, with 9 bases between. DNA of the CDR3: TGCAGCGTTGAAGGTCAGGGCAACGAGCAGTACTTC. Amino acids: CSVEGQGNEQYF.

The J gene is TRBJ2-7, the V gene TRBV6-5; D is unclear. Germline loops: CDR1 MNHEY, CDR2 SVGAGI. The CDR3 sequence is 14 residues long. Trimming stripped 0 bases from V and 10 bases from J, with 16 bases between. The CDR3 here is CASSYSSVYDFQYF. DNA of the CDR3: TGTGCCAGCAGTTACTCGAGTGTTTACGACTTTCAGTACTTC.

The chain uses TRBV7-9 and TRBJ1-2; the D gene is possibly TRBD1 (5 bases). The CDR3 is made up of 12 amino acids. Trimming stripped 11 bases from V and 5 bases from J, with 15 bases between. Germline-derived CDR1 and CDR2 are SEHNR and FQNEAQ (reference sequence). This CDR3 reads CAGLDKAYGYTF. The CDR3 coding sequence is TGTGCCGGCTTGGACAAGGCGTATGGCTACACCTTC.

CDR3 in amino acids: CASSLEGEVQPQHF. The CDR3 DNA reads TGTGCCAGCAGCTTGGAAGGGGAGGTTCAGCCCCAGCATTTT. The rearrangement joins TRBV5-5 to TRBJ1-5, with D possibly matching TRBD1 (5 bases). V was pared by 0 bases and J by 6 bases, with 10 bases between. CDR1 is SGHKS, CDR2 YYEKEE, per germline (reference sequence). CDR3 size: 14 residues.

J is TRBJ2-1 and V is TRBV15; a weak D match, TRBD1 (5 bases). Germline CDR1 and CDR2: LNHNV and YYDKDF (reference sequence). The CDR3 runs to 15 residues. The V and J ends lost 8 bases and 2 bases respectively, with 16 bases between them. CDR3 in DNA: TGTGCCACCCAAGACAGCCTCTTTACCTACAATGAGCAGTTCTTC. Translated, it gives CATQDSLFTYNEQFF.

The gene calls are TRBV28 and TRBJ2-7; 7 bases line up with TRBD1. The length of the CDR3 is 16 residues. After removal of 6 bases from V and 0 bases from J, the junction contained 11 bases not matched to a gene. Looked up from germline, CDR1 is MDHEN and CDR2 is SYDVKM. Written as DNA, the CDR3 is TGTGCCAGCAGGACCGACCGACAGGGCCTCTCCTACGAGCAGTACTTC. Amino acid sequence: CASRTDRQGLSYEQYF.

The chain links TRBV10-3 to TRBJ2-5, with 9 bases lining up with TRBD1. The J call is in doubt because the DNA end fits TRBJ2-7 better. The CDR3 has 14 amino acids. CDR1 and CDR2 (germline): ENHRY, SYGVKD. CDR3 sequence (DNA): TGTGCCATCAGGGGTACAGGGGGCCCTTACGAGCAGTACTTC. It translates to CAIRGTGGPYEQYF.

The chain is built from TRBV2 and TRBJ2-7, with a weak D call TRBD1 (5 bases). Germline CDR1 and CDR2: SNHLY and FYNNEI. V was shortened by 1 base and J by 0 bases, with 10 bases between the two germline ends. The length of the CDR3 is 15 residues. The CDR3, as DNA: TGTGCCAGCAGTGAAGGCAGGGCCTACTCCTACGAGCAGTACTTC. This encodes CASSEGRAYSYEQYF. Full variable domain (outside the CDR3, taken from reference TRBV2 and TRBJ2-7): EPEVTQTPSHQVTQMGQEVILRCVPISNHLYFYWYRQILGQKVEFLVSFYNNEISEKSEIFDDQFSVERPDGSNFTLKIRSTKLEDSAMYFCASSEGRAYSYEQYFGPGTRLTVT.

The rearrangement uses TRBV27 and TRBJ2-7; 10 positions agree with TRBD2. Germline loops: CDR1 MNHEY, CDR2 SMNVEV (reference sequence). J gave up 4 bases and V 1 base, and 7 bases lay outside the gene matches. The CDR3 runs to 16 residues. The CDR3 is CASSLWTAGGPYEQYF. CDR3 bases: TGTGCCAGCAGTTTATGGACAGCGGGAGGGCCGTACGAGCAGTACTTC.

V gene TRBV7-6 combines with J gene TRBJ2-2; 9 positions agree with TRBD2. The germline gives CDR1 SGHVS, CDR2 FNYEAQ. Losses at the gene ends were 1 base for V and 6 bases for J; bases not matched to a gene: 6. There are 16 residues in the CDR3. CDR3 in amino acids: CASSLGASGVPGELFF. The CDR3 DNA is TGTGCCAGCAGCTTAGGGGCTAGCGGGGTTCCCGGGGAGCTGTTTTTT.

The rearrangement joins TRBV2 to TRBJ2-3; D is perhaps TRBD2 (7 bases). The germline V and J ends were trimmed by 8 bases and 0 bases, with 15 bases remaining between them. CDR1 SNHLY and CDR2 FYNNEI come from the germline V gene. This CDR3 region has 15 residues. The CDR3 protein is CASEGAGASTDTQYF. The CDR3, as DNA: TGTGCCAGCGAGGGTGCGGGGGCTAGCACAGATACGCAGTATTTT.

J is TRBJ1-2 and V is TRBV9; D is perhaps TRBD1 (6 bases). The V gene's germline CDR1 is SGDLS and CDR2 YYNGEE. The V end lost 0 bases, the J end lost 0 bases, and 6 bases lay between the germline ends. This CDR3 is built from 14 residues. CDR3 nucleotide sequence: TGTGCCAGCAGCGTAGCAGGGGCTAACTATGGCTACACCTTC. Amino acids: CASSVAGANYGYTF.

The chain recombines TRBV10-2 with TRBJ2-5, with 7 positions matching TRBD1. Looked up from germline, CDR1 is WSHSY and CDR2 is SAAADI. J lost 2 bases, V lost 2 bases, and 2 bases had no gene match. This CDR3 is 14 amino acids long. Here the CDR3 reads CASSETTGQETQYF. The CDR3 bases are TGCGCCAGCAGTGAGACGACAGGGCAAGAGACCCAGTACTTC.